This TCR beta chain came from a study of blood T cell repertoires in COVID-19. Study-wide context: Samples taken during acute and convalescent COVID-19 were collected in the United States, Italy and Spain. In each case, the material was cDNA or gDNA derived from T cells, B-cell-depleted T cells, or PBMCs.

Methods used by the authors: It was from reference gene primer amplification that nucleated cell counts were estimated. Assay: immunoSEQ multiplex PCR; the TCRdb copy retains only in-frame clones and omits some. V and J calls and clone size come straight from that table; D and trimming were deduced from the DNA. The sample consists of 110,000 or so clones, 86% of them appearing once. Specimen: peripheral blood. This receptor was obtained from a man between 65 and 85 years old who had recovered from COVID-19.

This chain's CDR3 is CASSIRGVGSTGELFF. CDR3 DNA: TGTGCCAGTAGTATCAGGGGGGTCGGGTCCACCGGGGAGCTGTTTTTT. The chain is built from TRBV19 and TRBJ2-2; weak D call: TRBD1 (7 bases). The CDR3 spans 16 residues. The germline gives CDR1 LNHDA, CDR2 SQIVND (reference sequence). The germline V and J ends were trimmed by 3 bases and 4 bases, with 15 bases remaining between them.